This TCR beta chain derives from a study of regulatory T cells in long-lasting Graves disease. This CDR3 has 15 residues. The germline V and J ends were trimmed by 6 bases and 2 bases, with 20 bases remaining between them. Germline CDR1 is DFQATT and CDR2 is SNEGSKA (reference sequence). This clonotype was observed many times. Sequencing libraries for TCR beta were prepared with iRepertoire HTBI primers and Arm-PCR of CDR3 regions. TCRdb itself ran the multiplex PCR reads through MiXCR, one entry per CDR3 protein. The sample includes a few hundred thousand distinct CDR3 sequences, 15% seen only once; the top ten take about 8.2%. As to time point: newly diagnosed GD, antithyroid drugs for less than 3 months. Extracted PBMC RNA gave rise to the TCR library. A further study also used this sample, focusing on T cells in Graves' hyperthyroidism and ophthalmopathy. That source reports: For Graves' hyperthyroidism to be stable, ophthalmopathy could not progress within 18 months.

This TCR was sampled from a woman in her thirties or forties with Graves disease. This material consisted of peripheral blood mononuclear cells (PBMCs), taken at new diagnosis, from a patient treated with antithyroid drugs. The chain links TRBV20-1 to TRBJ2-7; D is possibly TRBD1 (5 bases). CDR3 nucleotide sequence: TGCAGTGCGGAACTCGTCCGGCAGGGAACCTACGAGCAGTACTTC. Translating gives CSAELVRQGTYEQYF.